This TCR beta chain was observed in a study of long-term antiretroviral therapy in people with HIV. Note on this clone: Antigen unknown.

Each donor had at least one pre-ART and at least two post-ART PBMC samples. V was pared by 1 base and J by 4 bases, with 6 bases of the junction left unmatched. The CDR3 loop spans 16 amino acids. Looked up from germline, CDR1 is SGHTS and CDR2 is YDEGEE. Study-level results: The data indicate that diversity increased after ART but remained below transplant donor controls. The repertoire was dominated at all time points by clones expanded before ART.

The assay used was immunoSEQ (version v3.0), run at survey level. Here immunoSEQ multiplex PCR was the method, and the copy in TCRdb shows in-frame clones only, minus some. The sample carries tens of thousands of clones, 65% to 85% recorded once. The sequence derives from a young man with HIV. The chain couples TRBV5-8 to TRBJ1-5; TRBD1 aligns across 9 bases. Source: unsorted PBMCs, taken 1.5 years after starting antiretroviral therapy. In DNA form, the CDR3 reads TGTGCCAGCAGCTTGAAACAGGGGGCAGGGAATCAGCCCCAGCATTTT. Amino acid sequence: CASSLKQGAGNQPQHF.